What follows describes a single TCR beta chain. It was with random hexamers that 0.5 to 1 ug RNA was reverse transcribed. TCRdb passed the immunoSEQ multiplex PCR reads through MiXCR, listing each CDR3 protein once. The top ten clones hold roughly 0.47% of a sample with 75,000 to 95,000 distinct CDR3 sequences, roughly 92% of them seen once. These data come from a study of CD8 T cells in Susac syndrome. Germline CDR1 reads GTSNPN; CDR2 reads SVGIG (reference sequence). The CDR3 covers 16 residues. Trimming removed 3 bases at V and 8 bases at J, with 23 bases between. V gene TRBV30 combines with J gene TRBJ2-1, with D possibly being TRBD1 (6 bases). The clonotype comes from a human donor with Susac syndrome. Input material: CD8+ T cells from PBMCs. The CDR3 bases are TGTGCCTGGAGCCCTTTGATGAGGGGGAGTAGTCATGAGCAGTTCTTC. It encodes CAWSPLMRGSSHEQFF. Variable domain in full (rest from reference TRBV30 and TRBJ2-1): SQTIHQWPATLVQPVGSPLSLECTVEGTSNPNLYWYRQAAGRGLQLLFYSVGIGQISSEVPQNLSASRPQDRQFILSSKKLLLSDSGFYLCAWSPLMRGSSHEQFFGPGTRLTVL.